This T cell receptor beta chain is from a study of T cell changes during pregnancy in multiple sclerosis. The V end lost 9 bases, the J end lost 5 bases, and 20 bases lay between the germline ends. The germline V gene has CDR1 LNHDA and CDR2 SQIVND (reference sequence). This CDR3 region has 15 residues. This clone was picked up a small number of times. TCRdb keeps only in-frame clones here, not all; method: immunoSEQ multiplex PCR. The table has around 50,000 clones, 85% to 95% seen once. This chain links TRBV19 with TRBJ1-5; D not certain. Sequenced here: CD8+ T cells from peripheral blood mononuclear cells, sampled in the first trimester of pregnancy. This TCR derives from a female donor with multiple sclerosis, enrolled in a pregnancy study. The CDR3, as DNA: TGTGCCAGCCTCGAGTACCACTTTTCCGATCAGCCCCAGCATTTT. Translation gives CASLEYHFSDQPQHF. The full variable domain, in which reference TRBV19 and TRBJ1-5 provide the parts outside the CDR3, is DGGITQSPKYLFRKEGQNVTLSCEQNLNHDAMYWYRQDPGQGLRLIYYSQIVNDFQKGDIAEGYSVSREKKESFPLTVTSAQKNPTAFYLCASLEYHFSDQPQHFGDGTRLSIL.